These 32 T cell receptor beta chains originate from one sample sequenced in a study of CXCR3-negative and CXCR3-positive naive CD8 T cells. Overall study findings and caveats: In CXCR3-positive naive cells, the TRB CDR3s were more hydrophobic than in CXCR3-negative naive cells.

UMI-labeled 5' RACE yielded the TRB cDNA libraries. TCRdb reprocessed the 5' RACE reads and stores each CDR3 protein as one record, lacking DNA. This table holds tens of thousands of distinct CDR3 sequences. What these receptors recognize is not known. Sequenced: naive CXCR3+ CD8+ T cells from blood. Subset noted: CD45RO-CCR7+CD27+CD95- naive CD8+ T cells expressing CXCR3 (TNR3+). Receptor source: a human donor in good health. Some clones in this sample may be carry-over from other donors' samples.

This rearrangement joins TRBV6-1 to TRBJ2-7; with no DNA, the TCRdb D assignment of TRBD1 cannot be verified. The CDR3 totals 13 residues. Germline V CDR1 and CDR2: MNHNS, SASEGT. The CDR3 reads CASSAGWTYEQYF.

The chain uses TRBV7-9 and TRBJ2-3; TCRdb indicates TRBD1, and absent DNA this call remains unverified. This CDR3 region has 14 residues. Per germline, CDR1 SEHNR and CDR2 FQNEAQ (reference sequence). The CDR3 loop is CASPGGGAPETQYF. Together with reference TRBV7-9 and TRBJ2-3, the CDR3 gives the full variable domain: DTGVSQNPRHKITKRGQNVTFRCDPISEHNRLYWYRQTLGQGPEFLTYFQNEAQLEKSRLLSDRFSAERPKGSFSTLEIQRTEQGDSAMYLCASPGGGAPETQYFGPGTRLTVL.

V usage is TRBV28 and J usage is TRBJ1-5. This CDR3 spans 13 amino acids. CDR1 and CDR2 (germline): MDHEN, SYDVKM. Here the CDR3 reads CASSIWGNQPQHF.

The rearrangement joins TRBV10-2 to TRBJ2-7; the TCRdb D gene call, TRBD1, has no DNA to confirm it. From germline, CDR1 is WSHSY and CDR2 SAAADI. CDR3 length: 14 residues. CDR3 loop: CASSEWDRGYEQYF.

The chain carries TRBV7-9 and TRBJ2-5. The CDR3 has 14 amino acids. Germline values: CDR1 SEHNR, CDR2 FQNEAQ (reference sequence). The CDR3 sequence is CASSFPEGQETQYF.

This chain links TRBV27 with TRBJ2-2. The germline gives CDR1 MNHEY, CDR2 SMNVEV (reference sequence). This CDR3 is built from 14 residues. This CDR3 is CASSLYPNTGELFF.

The CDR3 protein is CASLGGPSYNEQFF. The chain recombines TRBV28 with TRBJ2-1; TCRdb proposes TRBD2, but this gene call is untestable without DNA. From germline, CDR1 is MDHEN and CDR2 SYDVKM. This CDR3 comprises 14 residues.

The V gene is TRBV10-3, the J gene TRBJ2-7; TCRdb reports TRBD1, a call that lacks DNA to check it against. Germline lookup yields CDR1 ENHRY and CDR2 SYGVKD. The CDR3 covers 12 residues. The CDR3 here is CAAAAGVDEQYF.

The V gene is TRBV3-2, the J gene TRBJ1-1; TCRdb picks TRBD1, but there is no DNA to check that call. TRBV3-2 is tagged as a pseudogene. The CDR3 consists of 15 residues. The CDR3 reads CASSQAPELNTEAFF.

The chain couples TRBV28 to TRBJ2-7; checking the TCRdb D call of TRBD2 is not possible without DNA. CDR3 length: 18 residues. Germline V CDR1 and CDR2: MDHEN, SYDVKM. The chain's CDR3 is CASSLTSPAGGPSYEQYF.

The chain is built from TRBV19 and TRBJ2-1; the TCRdb D gene call, TRBD1, has no DNA to confirm it. Germline V lookup: CDR1 LNHDA, CDR2 SQIVND (reference sequence). The CDR3 has 15 amino acids. The CDR3 protein is CASTLTGGEYNEQFF.

This chain joins TRBV7-3 and TRBJ2-3. Germline CDR1 is SGHTA and CDR2 is FQGTGA. The CDR3 totals 15 residues. CDR3: CASSLSASGTDTQYF.

The V gene is TRBV3-1, the J gene TRBJ2-1; TCRdb returns TRBD2, unconfirmable since there is no DNA. The CDR3 loop spans 18 amino acids. Looked up from germline, CDR1 is LGHDT and CDR2 is YNNKEL (reference sequence). The CDR3 spells CASSQDPYLAGGADEQFF.

The chain recombines TRBV27 with TRBJ2-7; TCRdb returns TRBD1, unconfirmable since there is no DNA. CDR1 and CDR2 from the germline V gene are MNHEY and SMNVEV (reference sequence). This CDR3 spans 15 amino acids. The CDR3: CASSLSGGYIYEQYF.

The chain combines TRBV7-3 with TRBJ2-1; TCRdb names TRBD2, which stays unverified in the absence of DNA. The length of the CDR3 is 13 residues. The germline CDR1 and CDR2 sequences are SGHTA and FQGTGA. This CDR3 is CASSFIREGEQFF.

V and J are TRBV20-1 and TRBJ1-1; TCRdb's assignment of TRBD1 cannot be checked, as there is no DNA. The CDR3 runs 12 residues. The germline CDR1 and CDR2 sequences are DFQATT and SNEGSKA (reference sequence). CDR3 region: CSAGSTEIEAFF.

The gene calls are TRBV6-2 or TRBV6-3 and TRBJ2-5; the D call of TRBD1 rests on TCRdb alone, since no DNA is present to check it. The CDR3 is 14 amino acids. Germline CDR1 and CDR2: MNHEY and SVGEGT. This chain's CDR3 is CASSQGLPQETQYF.

The chain links TRBV6-4 to TRBJ1-2; there is no DNA to check the TCRdb D call of TRBD1. This CDR3 has 14 residues. From germline, CDR1 is MRHNA and CDR2 SNTAGT. CDR3 sequence reads: CASSDSVSSGGYTF.

The CDR3 reads CASSSEGQGPPYF. This chain joins TRBV7-6 and TRBJ2-5; TCRdb names TRBD1, which stays unverified in the absence of DNA. Per the germline V gene, CDR1 is SGHVS and CDR2 is FNYEAQ. This CDR3 comprises 13 residues.

The CDR3 sequence is CASSFPKTTSSYNEQFF. The chain links TRBV5-1 to TRBJ2-1. Germline V gene sequence: CDR1 SGHRS, CDR2 YFSETQ. CDR3 length: 17 amino acids.

The chain carries TRBV28 and TRBJ2-2; checking the TCRdb D call of TRBD2 is not possible without DNA. Germline V gene lookup returns CDR1 MDHEN and CDR2 SYDVKM. This CDR3 contains 16 residues. The chain's CDR3 is CASSLRWGRGTGELFF. The whole variable domain, remainder taken from reference TRBV28 and TRBJ2-2, is DVKVTQSSRYLVKRTGEKVFLECVQDMDHENMFWYRQDPGLGLRLIYFSYDVKMKEKGDIPEGYSVSREKKERFSLILESASTNQTSMYLCASSLRWGRGTGELFFGEGSRLTVL.

The chain uses TRBV19 and TRBJ2-1; absent DNA, TCRdb's TRBD1 call cannot be checked. This CDR3 is built from 17 residues. Germline CDR1 is LNHDA and CDR2 is SQIVND (reference sequence). The CDR3: CASSIEGPLGPYNEQFF.

The chain joins TRBV11-2 to TRBJ1-6; checking the TCRdb D call of TRBD1 is not possible without DNA. Germline V gene lookup returns CDR1 SGHAT and CDR2 FQNNGV. There are 15 residues in the CDR3. The CDR3 sequence is CASSLDPQGGSPLHF.

CDR3 protein: CASEAGGPQTGELFF. The chain carries TRBV7-2 and TRBJ2-2; the TCRdb call, TRBD2, lacks DNA for checking. Per germline, CDR1 SGHTA and CDR2 FQGNSA. This CDR3 is 15 amino acids long. The entire variable domain, with the rest obtained from reference TRBV7-2 and TRBJ2-2, is as follows: GAGVSQSPSNKVTEKGKDVELRCDPISGHTALYWYRQSLGQGLEFLIYFQGNSAPDKSGLPSDRFSAERTGGSVSTLTIQRTQQEDSAVYLCASEAGGPQTGELFFGEGSRLTVL.

The chain employs TRBV7-8 and TRBJ2-7; the TCRdb D gene call, TRBD2, has no DNA to confirm it. The CDR3 is made up of 15 amino acids. Looked up from germline, CDR1 is SGHVS and CDR2 is FQNEAQ. The CDR3: CASSYGTSGDYEQYF.

V gene TRBV15 combines with J gene TRBJ2-5; TCRdb names TRBD1, which stays unverified in the absence of DNA. The CDR3 covers 15 residues. Germline CDR1 and CDR2: LNHNV and YYDKDF (reference sequence). The CDR3 sequence is CATSRIQGPGETQYF.

The rearrangement joins TRBV15 to TRBJ2-7; TCRdb's assignment of TRBD2 cannot be checked, as there is no DNA. CDR3 length: 15 amino acids. CDR1 and CDR2 from the germline V gene are LNHNV and YYDKDF (reference sequence). Here the CDR3 reads CATSTSDASSYEQYF.

The gene calls are TRBV12-3 or TRBV12-4 and TRBJ2-7; TCRdb gives TRBD1 as the D gene, but with no DNA this cannot be confirmed. CDR3 length: 14 residues. The CDR3 loop reads CASTLGAGAYEQYF.

V and J are TRBV7-2 and TRBJ2-3; no DNA is available, so the TRBD2 call from TCRdb remains unchecked. Per germline, CDR1 SGHTA and CDR2 FQGNSA. This CDR3 has 16 residues. The CDR3 sequence is CASSFPPGASTDTQYF.

This chain uses TRBV15 with TRBJ2-2; the TCRdb call, TRBD1, lacks DNA for checking. The CDR3 loop spans 13 amino acids. The V gene's germline CDR1 is LNHNV and CDR2 YYDKDF (reference sequence). The chain's CDR3 is CATSRDPTGELFF.

This chain uses TRBV20-1 with TRBJ1-1. The length of the CDR3 is 12 residues. CDR1 and CDR2 (germline): DFQATT, SNEGSKA (reference sequence). The CDR3 sequence: CSAEWVFTEAFF.

The J gene is TRBJ2-3, the V gene TRBV6-5; there is no DNA to check the TCRdb D call of TRBD2. The CDR3 totals 16 residues. Germline V CDR1 and CDR2: MNHEY, SVGAGI. The CDR3 here is CASSRGGAPGTDTQYF.